This entry concerns a single T cell receptor (beta chain). Its antigen is not yet known. The input lacks base qualities; no much larger clone sits a single base away. The entry originates in a study of T cells in Graves' hyperthyroidism and ophthalmopathy (dated by TCRdb to about 2019). With respect to the entire study: Peripheral blood was collected at initial diagnosis, before any treatment. The paper reports TCR Vbeta CDR3 sequencing of 135 peripheral blood samples: approximately 41 ophthalmopathy, over 70 hyperthyroidism and around 17 progressor patients. Once sampling was done, hyperthyroidism patients were given methimazole at a starting dose of 30 mg daily, whereas ophthalmopathy patients were given high-dose intravenous methylprednisolone. Prospective prediction of ophthalmopathy was tested in an independent validation cohort of fewer than 20 hyperthyroidism patients and roughly 16 patients who later progressed to ophthalmopathy. To identify distinguishing TCR V-J signatures, a discovery cohort of 95 to 100 patients was used, comprising 43 with Graves' ophthalmopathy and some 60 with stable Graves' hyperthyroidism. Thyroid tissue and blood T-cell repertoires from six Graves' hyperthyroidism patients were also compared in the study. The 100 or so discovery patients were divided at random into training and test sets in a 7:3 ratio. Findings and caveats that apply to the study as a whole: A model built on a 13 V-J signature distinguished ophthalmopathy from stable hyperthyroidism, reaching about 88% sensitivity and under 84% specificity in cross-validation and 80%/75% in testing. In validation, the model predicted progression to ophthalmopathy a median of roughly six months before onset, with approximately 71% sensitivity and more than 72% specificity. Most expanded thyroid clonotypes (frequency above 0.001) were also found in blood, which suggests that blood repertoires may mirror thyroid immune responses. No statistical method was used to fix the sample size in advance, and group allocation was not hidden from the investigators.

The TCR beta CDR3 regions were amplified from RNA transcripts. For the first round of RT-PCR on the TCR CDR3, the HTBI primer set was used together with the Qiagen OneStep RT-PCR kit. Libraries were constructed in a second round of multiplex PCR, after which size selection and purification were performed. Sequencing of the libraries was done on an Illumina HiSeq2000 using paired-end 100 bp reads. On the authors' methods: Raw data were processed with SOAPnuke, discarding reads with adapters, uncalled bases, mean Phred below 15, or no exact constant-primer or identifier match. COPE v1.2.5 was used to merge high-quality paired reads, and clonotypes were defined as unique nucleotide sequences. Clonotypes were aligned to IMGT TRBV, TRBD and TRBJ reference segments using MiTCR v1.1. The analysis was restricted to V-J combinations with a frequency above 0.0001, which together covered 99.2% of the repertoires. The TCS score was defined as F50 (clonal expansion) divided by E x V (chaos), with BLOSUM62-based TCRdist calculated between CDR3 peptides within each V-J. Welch's t-statistics and random forest reduced approximately 520 V-J features to about 13, which were used in a naive Bayes classifier (R e1071). TCRdb reanalyzed the raw reads on its own, using fastp at Q25 for trimming and MiXCR for clone calling, and kept in-frame beta chains. Here each entry gathers all rows of one CDR3 protein and keeps the most common genes and DNA. The V and J calls shown here were made by TCRdb, not taken from the authors' results. Across this sample there are over 250,000 distinct CDR3 sequences, with approximately 15% seen only once. The ten largest clonotypes hold 55% to 60% of the sample.

V is cut back by 0 bases and J by 6 bases, with 10 bases in the junction unmatched. Counted from cysteine to phenylalanine, this CDR3 has 17 amino acids. Only CDR3 DNA is held: 51 bases, read in frame from base 1. CDR1 and CDR2 are drawn from the germline V gene: KGHSH, LQKENI. Ophthalmopathy patients had moderately to severely active disease, Clinical Activity Score of at least 3, NOSPECS grade of at least 4, and duration under 3 months. Exclusion was applied to patients with uncontrolled infections, other autoimmune diseases, pregnancy or lactation. Diagnoses were established on the basis of clinical symptoms, serum thyroxine and TRAb, thyroid ultrasound, and orbital computed tomography. Ficoll-Paque density gradient centrifugation was used to isolate PBMCs from around 10 ml of fresh peripheral blood. Total RNA was extracted with Trizol reagent, and quality was checked on an Agilent 2100 Bioanalyzer.

The rearranged segments are TRBV18 and TRBJ2-3; 9 central bases correspond to TRBD1. Source material: blood. This TCR was recovered from a woman aged 55-69 years with Graves' ophthalmopathy. CDR3 protein: CASSPPLQGAVSDTQYF. The DNA sequence reads TGTGCCAGCTCACCACCATTACAGGGGGCGGTTTCTGATACGCAGTATTTT.